Detailed here is one T cell receptor beta chain. Its antigen remains unidentified. No qualities accompany the bases; no much larger clone lies one base away. Counted from cysteine to phenylalanine, this CDR3 has 14 amino acids. Only the CDR3 DNA is retained, 42 bases long and in frame from the first base. Looking up the germline V gene yields CDR1 MNHNS and CDR2 SASEGT. V is reduced by 2 bases and J by 4 bases, leaving a spacing of 9 bases between them. The sample is drawn from a study of T cells in tuberculosis (dated by TCRdb to the late 2010s). About the investigation overall: In the study, CD1B tetramers and high-throughput TCR immunosequencing were combined to characterize T cells specific for the mycobacterial lipid antigen glucose monomycolate (GMM). IGRA-negative adolescents, IGRA-positive adolescents with latent tuberculosis and adults with active tuberculosis, around 9 per group, were compared in a South African clinical cohort. PBMC from active tuberculosis patients were archived either before standard anti-tuberculosis treatment began or within 7 days of the start of that treatment. Broader findings and caveats from the paper: Which clinical samples got chosen depended on the availability of cryopreserved specimens, and the active tuberculosis cases were adults, whereas the controls were adolescents. A classifier using the diverse GMM-specific repertoire reached 87% accuracy (AUROC 0.8 to 0.95), compared with 60% to 75% accuracy using GEM motif frequencies. Compared with IGRA-negative controls, TCR-alpha repertoires from active tuberculosis had smaller mean NN-distances to GMM-specific TCRs, which suggests that these TCRs underwent clonal expansion. The smaller NN-distances in active tuberculosis patients were driven in part by shorter CDR3-alpha lengths, while the difference seen for TCR-beta was not statistically significant.

The time point label corresponds to: new active TB diagnosis, blood taken before or within 7 days of starting treatment. Patients with active tuberculosis were defined as newly diagnosed, HIV-seronegative South African adults aged 18 years or older. Confirmation of active tuberculosis came from positive sputum smear microscopy and/or a positive M. tuberculosis culture. Immunosequencing was performed on unsorted cryopreserved PBMC and covered about 100,000 T cells per clinical donor on average. TCR libraries were generated with the immunoSEQ multiplex PCR assay, using TCR-beta and/or TCR-alpha/delta assays for each sample. Amplified TCR libraries were sequenced on the Illumina high-throughput platform. In the authors' own workflow: Clustering and dimensionality reduction were performed using pairwise TCRdist distances among GMM-specific receptors from ex vivo sorted or in vitro expanded T cells. Each clinical repertoire was scored by mean NN-distance, the average TCRdist to the nearest 10% of tetramer-positive reference sequences. GEM TCR motif frequency was computed as the fraction of unique TCRs matching known GEM sequences by V/J usage and CDR3 length. Active tuberculosis was classified by linear discriminant analysis with leave-one-out cross-validation, implemented in scikit-learn. TCRdb retrieved this table from immuneACCESS and kept in-frame rearrangements only. Not all clones are present; in checked studies, unresolved V genes account for under half, and no reason is known for the remainder. That table gives V, J and clone size, and the DNA gave D and trimming. The sample table records 25,000 to 30,000 clones; about 92% of these occur just once. Clones ranked in the top ten supply approximately 6.8% of the sample.

The sample in question was PBMCs, obtained at tuberculosis diagnosis. This TCR was sampled from an adult with tuberculosis. The chain is encoded by TRBV6-1 joined to TRBJ1-3; TRBD1 might be the D gene, on 5 matching bases. This receptor has the CDR3 CASSEMGGGNTIYF. The DNA sequence is given as TGTGCCAGCAGTGAAATGGGGGGGGGAAACACCATATATTTT.